Given below is one TCR beta chain in context. Its antigen is unknown. No base quality values were provided; no much bigger clone lies one nucleotide off. Relative to germline, V is 3 bases shorter and J is 4 bases shorter, with 12 bases between their ends. Per the germline V gene (reference sequence), DFQATT is the CDR1 and SNEGSKA is the CDR2. The CDR3 contains 13 residues, cysteine and phenylalanine counted. This entry keeps only the CDR3 DNA: 39 bases, framed from base 1. Preparation of the library involved RT-PCR. Sequencing was performed on an Illumina HiSeq 2500. The public reads were reanalyzed by TCRdb: fastp trimming at Q25, MiXCR alignment, in-frame beta chains only. Merged by CDR3 protein, the rows form single entries marked with the most common genes and DNA. The sample table lists about 2,400 distinct CDR3 sequences, roughly 79% of them with a count of one. The biggest ten clones account for 10% of the sample.

These data are taken from a study of yellow fever vaccine responses in identical twins (dated by TCRdb to between 2017 and 2018). Regarding the complete study: The study precisely tracked vaccine-responding T cell clones in identical twins.

Broader findings and caveats from the paper: The authors reported that the T cell response to vaccination in identical twins appeared partly convergent and partly personalized.

The sequence joins TRBV20-1 to TRBJ1-2; no confident D gene assignment can be made. The source material was T cells from blood (PBMCs), unsorted or a sorted subset (not recorded which), sampled before or after yellow fever vaccination (not recorded which). This TCR derives from a female donor who received the yellow fever vaccine. CDR3 protein: CSARVGGSYGYTF. In nucleotides, the sequence is TGCAGTGCTAGGGTGGGCGGATCCTATGGCTACACCTTC.